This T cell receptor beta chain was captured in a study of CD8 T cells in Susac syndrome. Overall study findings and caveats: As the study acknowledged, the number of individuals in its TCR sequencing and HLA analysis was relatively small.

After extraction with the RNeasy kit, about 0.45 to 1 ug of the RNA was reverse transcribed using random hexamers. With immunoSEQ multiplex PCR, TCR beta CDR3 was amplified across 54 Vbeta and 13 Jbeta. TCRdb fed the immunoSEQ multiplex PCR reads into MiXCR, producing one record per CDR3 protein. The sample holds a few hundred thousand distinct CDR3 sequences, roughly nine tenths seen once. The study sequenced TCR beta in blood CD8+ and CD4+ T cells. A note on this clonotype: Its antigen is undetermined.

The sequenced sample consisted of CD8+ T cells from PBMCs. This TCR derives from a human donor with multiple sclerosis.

The CDR3 loop is CASSYFAPGANVLTF. The CDR3 DNA reads TGTGCCAGCAGTTACTTCGCCCCCGGGGCCAACGTCCTGACTTTC. V and J are TRBV6-2 or TRBV6-3 and TRBJ2-6, with no clear D. Germline CDR1 reads MNHEY; CDR2 reads SVGEGT. This CDR3 comprises 15 residues. Trimming removed 1 base at V and 4 bases at J, with 8 bases between.